This T cell receptor (beta chain) originates from a study of T cell repertoires in cytomegalovirus infection. With regard to this clonotype: Its target is not known.

TCRdb reanalysed the reads using MiXCR and keeps one entry per CDR3 protein. The sample has 900,000 to 950,000 distinct CDR3 sequences; around 29% are singletons. The CDR3 runs 13 residues. Deletions cut 5 bases from V and 4 bases from J, with 11 bases between. Broader study findings: The study identified carriers of CMV plus the relevant HLA from cumulative public TCR beta family frequency. Dominant in the ex vivo response were TCR beta clonotypes restricted by HLA-C and specific for CMV.

The source is a human donor in good health (CMV status not recorded). Some clones in this sample may be carry-over from other donors' samples. This chain joins TRBV12-3 or TRBV12-4 and TRBJ1-1; D gene ambiguous. This sample comprised cultured CD8+ T cells from PBMCs, obtained from culture after CMV antigen stimulation. DNA of the CDR3: TGTGCCAGCAGTGTGGGAGCGGGCACTGAAGCTTTCTTT. This gives the protein CASSVGAGTEAFF.